The 10 T cell receptor beta chains below come from one sample, sequenced in a study of OX40 agonist ivuxolimab in advanced cancers. Using immunoSEQ multiplex PCR, the repertoire was profiled, and TCRdb retains in-frame clones only, with some absent. The data hold 35,000 to 45,000 clones, with over 65% observed a single time. Specimen: CD4+ or CD8+ T cells sorted from blood, collected in a trial of the OX40 agonist ivuxolimab. The receptors here all came from an adult with an advanced solid tumor such as melanoma, head and neck, liver or kidney cancer.

The chain combines TRBV7-6 with TRBJ1-1; TRBD1 is a possible D gene (5 bases). The CDR3 is made up of 14 amino acids. V was shortened by 5 bases and J by 6 bases, with 16 bases between the two germline ends. The germline gives CDR1 SGHVS, CDR2 FNYEAQ. The CDR3 sequence: CASSPWGVVSEAFF. CDR3 DNA sequence: TGTGCCAGCAGCCCCTGGGGGGTTGTCTCTGAAGCTTTCTTT.

This chain links TRBV5-5 with TRBJ2-1; the D gene is possibly TRBD2 (7 bases). With 0 bases removed from V and 6 bases from J, the gap between germline ends came to 16 bases. The CDR3 length is 16 residues. CDR1 SGHKS and CDR2 YYEKEE come from the germline V gene (reference sequence). CDR3 sequence (DNA): TGTGCCAGCAGCTTGGGGACGGGGGGCCTCGCCAATGAGCAGTTCTTC. It specifies CASSLGTGGLANEQFF.

The chain links TRBV9 to TRBJ2-7; 8 nucleotides align to TRBD2. The CDR3 runs 15 residues. V was clipped by 0 bases and J by 4 bases; unmatched bases: 6. Germline assignment: CDR1 SGDLS and CDR2 YYNGEE. CDR3 DNA: TGTGCCAGCAGCGTAGAGGGGACTAGTCTTTACGAGCAGTACTTC. The encoded protein is CASSVEGTSLYEQYF.

The rearrangement links TRBV6-1 to TRBJ2-5; possibly TRBD1 for D (6 bases). The V end was cut by 6 bases, the J end by 1 base, with 15 bases between. The CDR3 runs to 15 residues. Germline CDR1 is MNHNS and CDR2 is SASEGT. DNA of the CDR3: TGTGCCAGCAGGCAACAGGGTTTTTTCCAAGAGACCCAGTACTTC. It encodes CASRQQGFFQETQYF.

The chain has TRBV28 and TRBJ2-7, with no clear D. Trimming cost V 9 bases and J 0 bases, with 15 bases left between them. The CDR3 length is 14 residues. The germline CDR1 and CDR2 sequences are MDHEN and SYDVKM. The CDR3 sequence is CASSLVSFSYEQYF. CDR3 DNA sequence: TGTGCCAGTAGCCTTGTATCGTTCTCCTACGAGCAGTACTTC. The variable domain in full, with the rest retrieved from reference TRBV28 and TRBJ2-7, is DVKVTQSSRYLVKRTGEKVFLECVQDMDHENMFWYRQDPGLGLRLIYFSYDVKMKEKGDIPEGYSVSREKKERFSLILESASTNQTSMYLCASSLVSFSYEQYFGPGTRLTVT.

The chain is built from TRBV5-6 and TRBJ1-4, with 7 bases identical to TRBD1. The J segment lost 3 bases and the V segment lost 5 bases, leaving 7 bases of the junction unmatched. Germline CDR1 is SGHDT and CDR2 is YYEEEE. There are 15 residues in the CDR3. The CDR3 region is CASRTTGEANEKLFF. For the CDR3, the DNA is TGTGCCAGCAGAACAACAGGGGAGGCTAATGAAAAACTGTTTTTT.

The genes are TRBV5-4 and TRBJ2-3; 12 bases are shared with TRBD2. Germline lookup yields CDR1 SGHNT and CDR2 YYREEE (reference sequence). The trim removed 4 bases at V and 2 bases at J, leaving 8 bases unmatched. This CDR3 has 17 residues. In nucleotides, the CDR3 is TGTGCCAGCAGCGCAGGACTAGCGGGGCTTGTCACAGATACGCAGTATTTT. Amino acid sequence: CASSAGLAGLVTDTQYF.

The chain joins TRBV7-9 to TRBJ2-5; D uncertain. Germline CDR1 reads SEHNR; CDR2 reads FQNEAQ (reference sequence). V was clipped by 0 bases and J by 6 bases, with 14 bases between them. The CDR3 totals 15 residues. CDR3 nucleotide sequence: TGTGCCAGCAGCTTAGCCCCCATGGCAGATAAGACCCAGTACTTC. Translated: CASSLAPMADKTQYF.

This clone rates as medium-sized. V gene TRBV5-1 combines with J gene TRBJ1-1, with D perhaps matching TRBD1 (5 bases). CDR3 length equals 13 residues. V gave up 1 base and J gave up 8 bases, with 12 bases separating them. Germline CDR1 is SGHRS and CDR2 is YFSETQ. For the CDR3, the DNA is TGCGCCAGCAGCTTGTTGCAGGGAGCCGAAGCTTTCTTT. It specifies CASSLLQGAEAFF.

In DNA, the CDR3 is TGTGCCAGCAGCTTGTCCTCCCGGTCGGACGAGCAGTTCTTC. Translation: CASSLSSRSDEQFF. The chain carries TRBV7-2 and TRBJ2-1; no clear D. Germline-derived CDR1 and CDR2 are SGHTA and FQGNSA. V was trimmed by 3 bases and J by 10 bases, leaving 16 bases between them. The CDR3 runs to 14 residues. The full variable domain, rest sourced from reference TRBV7-2 and TRBJ2-1, is GAGVSQSPSNKVTEKGKDVELRCDPISGHTALYWYRQSLGQGLEFLIYFQGNSAPDKSGLPSDRFSAERTGGSVSTLTIQRTQQEDSAVYLCASSLSSRSDEQFFGPGTRLTVL.